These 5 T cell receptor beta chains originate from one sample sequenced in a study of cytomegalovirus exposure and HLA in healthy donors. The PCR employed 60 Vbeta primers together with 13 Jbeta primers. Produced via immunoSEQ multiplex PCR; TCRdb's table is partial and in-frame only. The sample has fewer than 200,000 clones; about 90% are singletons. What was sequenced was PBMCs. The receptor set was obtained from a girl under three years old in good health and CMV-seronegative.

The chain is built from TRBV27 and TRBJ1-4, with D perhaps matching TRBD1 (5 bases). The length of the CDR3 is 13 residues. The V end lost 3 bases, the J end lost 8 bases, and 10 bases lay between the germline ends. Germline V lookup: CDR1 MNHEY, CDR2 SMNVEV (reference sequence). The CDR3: CASSFGGLEKLFF. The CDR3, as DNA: TGTGCCAGCAGTTTTGGGGGACTGGAAAAACTGTTTTTT.

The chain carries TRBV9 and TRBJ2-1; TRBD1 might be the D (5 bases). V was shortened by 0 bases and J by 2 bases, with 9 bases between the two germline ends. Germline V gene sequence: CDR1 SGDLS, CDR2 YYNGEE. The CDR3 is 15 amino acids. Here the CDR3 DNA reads TGTGCCAGCAGCGTAGTGTCAGGGACCTACAATGAGCAGTTCTTC. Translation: CASSVVSGTYNEQFF. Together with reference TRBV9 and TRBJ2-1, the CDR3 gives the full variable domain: DSGVTQTPKHLITATGQRVTLRCSPRSGDLSVYWYQQSLDQGLQFLIQYYNGEERAKGNILERFSAQQFPDLHSELNLSSLELGDSALYFCASSVVSGTYNEQFFGPGTRLTVL.

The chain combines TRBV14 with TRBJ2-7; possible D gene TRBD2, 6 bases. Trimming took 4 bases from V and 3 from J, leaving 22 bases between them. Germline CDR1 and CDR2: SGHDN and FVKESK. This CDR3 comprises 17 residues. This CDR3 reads CASSPGARASVRYEQYF. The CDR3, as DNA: TGTGCCAGCAGCCCCGGGGCTAGGGCTAGCGTACGCTACGAGCAGTACTTC.

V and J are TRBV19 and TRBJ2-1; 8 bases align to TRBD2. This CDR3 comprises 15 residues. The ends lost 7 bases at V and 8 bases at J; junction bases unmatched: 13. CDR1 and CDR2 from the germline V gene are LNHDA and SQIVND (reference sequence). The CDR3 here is CASTPGLDQYYEQFF. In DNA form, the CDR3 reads TGTGCCAGTACCCCGGGACTAGATCAGTACTATGAGCAGTTCTTC. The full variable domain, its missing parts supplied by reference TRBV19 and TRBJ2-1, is DGGITQSPKYLFRKEGQNVTLSCEQNLNHDAMYWYRQDPGQGLRLIYYSQIVNDFQKGDIAEGYSVSREKKESFPLTVTSAQKNPTAFYLCASTPGLDQYYEQFFGPGTRLTVL.

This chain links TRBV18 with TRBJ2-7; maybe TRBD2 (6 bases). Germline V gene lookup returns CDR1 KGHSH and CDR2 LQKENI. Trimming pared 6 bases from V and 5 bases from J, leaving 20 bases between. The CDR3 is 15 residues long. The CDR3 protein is CASSGGVAGLDEQYF. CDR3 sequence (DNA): TGTGCCAGCTCGGGTGGGGTGGCGGGATTGGACGAGCAGTACTTC. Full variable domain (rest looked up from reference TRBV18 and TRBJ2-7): NAGVMQNPRHLVRRRGQEARLRCSPMKGHSHVYWYRQLPEEGLKFMVYLQKENIIDESGMPKERFSAEFPKEGPSILRIQQVVRGDSAAYFCASSGGVAGLDEQYFGPGTRLTVT.